A selection of T cell receptor beta chains follows, all from one sample in a study of blood T cells in healthy people across ages. Each CDR3 protein gets one entry after TCRdb re-called the 5' RACE reads with MiXCR. This table holds around 1,000,000 distinct CDR3 sequences, under 30% found once. This sample was also put to use in a study of T cells of mothers and their children.

Sequenced material: blood. The receptors originated from a girl under 10 years old in good health. The CDR3 runs from the conserved cysteine through the conserved F or W. A D gene is named only where the DNA matches it firmly. Some rows mark clone size as missing; the rest say once, few, many or name a class of expanded clone.

cdr3_length clone_size j_call v_call d_call cdr3_nt cdr3_aa
16 few TRBJ2-1 TRBV12-3/TRBV12-4 NA TGTGCCAGCAGTCCCTCGGGGCTTGTTTTCCGCAATGAGCAGTTCTTC CASSPSGLVFRNEQFF
14 NA TRBJ1-1 TRBV3-1 NA TGTGCCAGCAGCCAAGAGGGAGGGCCCTATGAAGCTTTCTTT CASSQEGGPYEAFF
16 NA TRBJ2-4 TRBV4-2 TRBD2 TGTGCCAGCAGCCAAGATTCGCAGGACCGGGGGGACATTCAGTACTTC CASSQDSQDRGDIQYF
13 NA TRBJ1-1 TRBV5-1 NA TGCGCCAGCAGCTTGGAGAGAATAACTGAAGCTTTCTTT CASSLERITEAFF
15 NA TRBJ2-2 TRBV5-5 NA TGTGCCAGCACCGGGATAGACCGGGGGACCGGGGAGCTGTTTTTT CASTGIDRGTGELFF
18 NA TRBJ2-1 TRBV11-2 NA TGTGCCAGCAGCTATATCCTTAGCGGGGACAGCTCCTACAATGAGCAGTTCTTC CASSYILSGDSSYNEQFF
14 NA TRBJ1-2 TRBV7-2 NA TGTGCCAGCAGCTTAGTGGGGACCCTCGGTGGCTACACCTTC CASSLVGTLGGYTF
13 NA TRBJ2-7 TRBV7-3 NA TGTGCCAGCAGCTTAGCTTGGGCCTCCGAGCAGTACTTC CASSLAWASEQYF
13 few TRBJ1-5 TRBV4-1 NA TGCGCCAGCAGTTCCGACAGAGAACAGCCCCAGCATTTT CASSSDREQPQHF
13 NA TRBJ1-1 TRBV25-1 NA TGTGCCAGCAGTGAATGGTGGGGGACTGAAGCTTTCTTT CASSEWWGTEAFF
16 few TRBJ2-7 TRBV7-9 TRBD1 TGTGCCAGCAGCCCGAGGGACAGGACCGCCCACTACGAGCAGTACTTC CASSPRDRTAHYEQYF
13 NA TRBJ2-1 TRBV9 NA TGTGCCAGCAGCGTAGTGGTCAGTGATGAGCAGTTCTTC CASSVVVSDEQFF
12 NA TRBJ2-5 TRBV20-1 NA TGCAGTGCTGAGGGGATCGAAGAGACCCAGTACTTC CSAEGIEETQYF
13 NA TRBJ2-5 TRBV9 NA TGTGCCAGCAAGTCGGGGCACGAAGAGACCCAGTACTTC CASKSGHEETQYF
14 NA TRBJ1-1 TRBV7-8 NA TGTGCCAGCATGGTAGACAGGTTGAACACTGAAGCTTTCTTT CASMVDRLNTEAFF
16 NA TRBJ1-4 TRBV4-1 NA TGCGCCAGCAGCCAAGATAAGGCCACGGGAAATGAAAAACTGTTTTTT CASSQDKATGNEKLFF
13 NA TRBJ2-1 TRBV29-1 NA TGCAGCGTTGGGGATAGCTCCTACAATGAGCAGTTCTTC CSVGDSSYNEQFF
14 NA TRBJ2-1 TRBV4-1 NA TGCGCCAGCAGCTCAGGGTGGTTGAACAATGAGCAGTTCTTC CASSSGWLNNEQFF
18 NA TRBJ2-7 TRBV28 TRBD2 TGTGCCAGCAGTTTATCGAGACTAGCCGGAGGTCAAAGCTACGAGCAGTACTTC CASSLSRLAGGQSYEQYF
15 few TRBJ2-1 TRBV14 NA TGTGCCAGCAGTCCTCTGACAGACTCCTACAATGAGCAGTTCTTC CASSPLTDSYNEQFF
13 few TRBJ1-1 TRBV19 NA TGTGCCGGGGGGGGGGACGACGACACTGAAGCTTTCTTT CAGGGDDDTEAFF
14 few TRBJ1-2 TRBV24-1 NA TGTGCCACCAGTGATCCTTCTTTCCCTTATGGCTGCACCTTC CATSDPSFPYGCTF
15 NA TRBJ1-2 TRBV7-9 NA TGTGCCAGCAGCTTAGACCTCCGGGAACCTTATGGCTACACCTTC CASSLDLREPYGYTF
14 NA TRBJ2-5 TRBV2 NA TGTGCCAGCAGACCCTTAGCGGATCCAGAGACCCAGTACTTC CASRPLADPETQYF
15 few TRBJ2-7 TRBV7-2 TRBD1 TGTGCCAGCAGCCCCTTCCGGGACAGGGAGTACGAGCAGTACTTC CASSPFRDREYEQYF
13 few TRBJ1-2 TRBV12-3/TRBV12-4 NA TGTGCCAGCAGTCCCGACAGCGGTTATGGCTACACCTTC CASSPDSGYGYTF
15 NA TRBJ2-5 TRBV3-1 NA TGTGCCAGCAGCCAACACAATAGCGCAGGAGAGACCCAGTACTTC CASSQHNSAGETQYF
13 NA TRBJ1-1 TRBV7-2 NA TGTGCCAGCAGCTTTACCCCCGACACTGAAGCTTTCTTT CASSFTPDTEAFF
15 few TRBJ1-4 TRBV7-6 TRBD1 TGTGCCAGCAGCCCTAACCGGGACAGTCTAGATAAACTGTTTTTT CASSPNRDSLDKLFF
12 many TRBJ2-7 TRBV28 NA TGTGCCAGCAGTTTTGGGATTTACGAGCAGTACTTC CASSFGIYEQYF
15 NA TRBJ2-5 TRBV28 NA TGTGCCAGCAATTTACAACAGGCCGGCCAAGAGACCCAGTACTTC CASNLQQAGQETQYF
15 few TRBJ2-2 TRBV28 TRBD1 TGTGCCAGCAGTTCCGACAGGGGAAACACCGGGGAGCTGTTTTTT CASSSDRGNTGELFF
13 few TRBJ2-5 TRBV20-1 NA TGCAGTGCGAGGGGTCCCGGGCGAGAGACCCAGTACTTC CSARGPGRETQYF
11 NA TRBJ2-1 TRBV3-1 NA TGTGCCAGCAGCCATAACCAGGGTCAGTTCTTC CASSHNQGQFF
15 few TRBJ2-1 TRBV7-9 NA TGTGCCAGCAGCCCCCTAGGTCTCACAAAGAATGAGCAGTTCTTC CASSPLGLTKNEQFF
15 NA TRBJ2-1 TRBV25-1 TRBD2 TGTGCCAGCAGTGATCCAGCGGGGTACTACAATGAGCAGTTCTTC CASSDPAGYYNEQFF
14 few TRBJ1-4 TRBV7-9 NA TGTGCCAGCAGCTTGGCCATGGGGAGCGAAAAACTGTTTTTT CASSLAMGSEKLFF